This T cell receptor beta chain was documented in a study of Ad26.COV2.S vaccination and SARS-CoV-2 variants. Background on the study: Donor was in the COV1001 Ad26.COV2.S trial arm.

On this clone: As yet, its antigen is unknown.

Regarding the study as a whole: Among vaccine recipients, spike-specific TCR breadth exceeded that of placebo recipients.

Clones were sequenced by immunoSEQ multiplex PCR, and TCRdb holds only the in-frame ones, with some missing. The sample carries approximately 420,000 clones, 75% to 90% recorded once. Treatment noted: approximately 18 received Ad26.COV2.S at low or high dose, single or two shots; roughly 5 received placebo; per-sample allocation not given. Samples were taken on day 63 after the first vaccine or placebo injection. Ad26 vector vaccine expressed Wuhan-strain SARS-CoV-2 spike. Here the sequenced sample was peripheral blood, taken in a trial of Ad26.COV2.S vaccine versus placebo. This TCR came from a person aged 18-65 years who received the Ad26.COV2.S COVID-19 vaccine or a placebo.

The CDR3 coding sequence is TGTGCCAGCAGACAGGGGGCGGAGAGGTACACTGAAGCTTTCTTT. Its protein is CASRQGAERYTEAFF. The chain carries TRBV2 and TRBJ1-1; 9 bases agree with TRBD1. From germline, CDR1 is SNHLY and CDR2 FYNNEI. The CDR3 is made up of 15 amino acids. Unmatched junction bases numbered 8, after V lost 6 bases and J lost 3 bases.